The 27 T cell receptor beta chains below were found in one sample sequenced in a study of vaccination effects on CD4 cells after COVID-19. When less than 11 days of culture had elapsed, CD4+ T cells were isolated. Participants each got two BNT162b2 or mRNA-1273 vaccine doses. This table comes from immunoSEQ multiplex PCR, and its TCRdb copy is limited to in-frame clones, with some not included. The sample lists tens of thousands of clones, 70% to 85% occurring once. Their antigens are not known. Sequencing was performed on CD4+ T cells from PBMCs cultured without peptide, taken after COVID-19 vaccination. The receptors were gathered from a human donor who received a COVID-19 vaccine.

The chain links TRBV2 to TRBJ2-3; 16 nucleotides line up with TRBD2. J was trimmed by 3 bases and V by 3 bases; bases with no gene match: 6. This CDR3 region has 18 residues. Per the germline V gene, CDR1 is SNHLY and CDR2 is FYNNEI. The CDR3 spells CASSEGGLAGGLTDTQYF. CDR3 DNA: TGTGCCAGCAGTGAGGGGGGACTAGCGGGAGGGCTGACAGATACGCAGTATTTT. The full variable domain, rest sourced from reference TRBV2 and TRBJ2-3, is EPEVTQTPSHQVTQMGQEVILRCVPISNHLYFYWYRQILGQKVEFLVSFYNNEISEKSEIFDDQFSVERPDGSNFTLKIRSTKLEDSAMYFCASSEGGLAGGLTDTQYFGPGTRLTVL.

V and J are TRBV11-3 and TRBJ2-1; TRBD1 might be the D (5 bases). V was trimmed by 5 bases and J by 5 bases, leaving 7 bases between them. Per germline, CDR1 SGHNT and CDR2 YENEEA. This CDR3 has 12 amino acids. DNA for the CDR3: TGTGCCAGCAGCCTCAGGGACAATGAGCAGTTCTTC. It specifies CASSLRDNEQFF. Combining the CDR3 with reference TRBV11-3 and TRBJ2-1 gives the whole variable domain EAGVVQSPRYKIIEKKQPVAFWCNPISGHNTLYWYLQNLGQGPELLIRYENEEAVDDSQLPKDRFSAERLKGVDSTLKIQPAELGDSAVYLCASSLRDNEQFFGPGTRLTVL.

This clone showed up just once. This chain uses TRBV19 with TRBJ2-7, with a possible D match to TRBD1 (5 bases). CDR1 and CDR2 (germline): LNHDA, SQIVND (reference sequence). With 3 bases removed from V and 4 bases from J, the gap between germline ends came to 10 bases. The CDR3 covers 13 residues. The CDR3 reads CASSMGRVYEQYF. In DNA form, the CDR3 reads TGTGCCAGTAGTATGGGCAGGGTATACGAGCAGTACTTC.

This sequence joins TRBV2 and TRBJ2-5; no definite D call. The V gene's germline CDR1 is SNHLY and CDR2 FYNNEI. Between the trimmed V and J ends, which lost 2 bases and 5 bases, there was a span of 12 bases. The CDR3 runs 14 residues. The CDR3 loop is CASSERLGRETQYF. Here the CDR3 DNA reads TGTGCCAGCAGTGAAAGGTTGGGAAGGGAGACCCAGTACTTC.

This clone was detected only once. One junction end disagrees with the germline gene, perhaps due to a read error. V and J are TRBV7-7 and TRBJ2-2; 9 bases are shared with TRBD2. From germline, CDR1 is SSHAT and CDR2 FNYEAQ (reference sequence). There are 15 residues in the CDR3. The CDR3 loop is CASSLEAGGTGELFF. The DNA for the CDR3 is TGTGCTAGCAGCTTAGAAGCGGGGGGCACCGGGGAGCTGTTTTTT.

This clone was observed once. This chain connects TRBV11-2 to TRBJ2-7; D is unclear. The CDR3 extends over 14 amino acids. Germline values: CDR1 SGHAT, CDR2 FQNNGV. Trimming left V 2 bases short and J 6 bases short, with 14 bases between. The CDR3 region is CASSLPRSPLEQYF. CDR3 bases: TGTGCCAGCAGCTTACCGCGGAGTCCGCTCGAGCAGTACTTC.

The V gene is TRBV12-3 or TRBV12-4, the J gene TRBJ1-5; the D is unclear. This CDR3 spans 13 amino acids. V shed 4 bases and J shed 3 bases, with 7 bases lying between them. In nucleotides, the CDR3 is TGTGCCAGCAGTTGGGCAGACAATCAGCCCCAGCATTTT. This gives the protein CASSWADNQPQHF.

This chain uses TRBV30 with TRBJ1-3; D is possibly TRBD1 (5 bases). The CDR3 covers 16 residues. V lost 5 bases and J lost 3, with 20 bases in between. Looked up from germline, CDR1 is GTSNPN and CDR2 is SVGIG (reference sequence). This CDR3 reads CAWRGGMGVGGNTIYF. Written as DNA, the CDR3 is TGTGCCTGGCGGGGGGGAATGGGGGTCGGTGGAAACACCATATATTTT.

This chain links TRBV11-3 with TRBJ2-3, with 7 bases lining up with TRBD2. This CDR3 spans 15 amino acids. Germline V gives CDR1 SGHNT, CDR2 YENEEA. Trimming removed 1 base from V and 1 base from J; junction bases left unmatched: 2. The CDR3 DNA reads as TGTGCCAGCAGCTTAGGGGGGGGAGGCACAGATACGCAGTATTTT. It translates to CASSLGGGGTDTQYF. Based on the CDR3 plus reference TRBV11-3 and TRBJ2-3, the full variable domain is EAGVVQSPRYKIIEKKQPVAFWCNPISGHNTLYWYLQNLGQGPELLIRYENEEAVDDSQLPKDRFSAERLKGVDSTLKIQPAELGDSAVYLCASSLGGGGTDTQYFGPGTRLTVL.

In nucleotides, the CDR3 is TGTGCCAGCAGGGACAGGACGGAGGAGACCCAGTACTTC. This codes for CASRDRTEETQYF. This chain connects TRBV7-2 to TRBJ2-5, with 7 bases that match TRBD1. Trimming removed 6 bases from V and 5 bases from J; junction bases left unmatched: 6. The CDR3 runs 13 residues. CDR1 and CDR2 from the germline V gene are SGHTA and FQGNSA.

The chain carries TRBV19 and TRBJ1-2; TRBD1 agrees at 9 bases. V shed 4 bases, J shed 2 bases, and the junction held 8 bases outside the gene matches. The CDR3 is 16 amino acids. Germline V gene data show CDR1 as LNHDA and CDR2 as SQIVND (reference sequence). This CDR3 reads CASSSSPGQGNYGYTF. The DNA for the CDR3 is TGTGCCAGTAGTAGCAGCCCTGGACAGGGGAACTATGGCTACACCTTC.

The J gene is TRBJ2-2, the V gene TRBV18, with 11 bases lining up with TRBD1. The CDR3 extends over 19 amino acids. Trimming removed 3 bases from V and 1 base from J; junction bases left unmatched: 10. Germline CDR1 and CDR2: KGHSH and LQKENI. The CDR3 region has the DNA TGTGCCAGCTCACCCCCCCCCAGCGGGACAGGGGGGAACACCGGGGAGCTGTTTTTT. It specifies CASSPPPSGTGGNTGELFF.

This clone was detected only a few times. V usage is TRBV11-2 and J usage is TRBJ1-6; tentative D call: TRBD1 (5 bases). The germline V gene has CDR1 SGHAT and CDR2 FQNNGV. The ends were cut back, 0 bases at V and 7 bases at J, with 10 bases in the middle. The CDR3 runs to 15 residues. The CDR3 bases are TGTGCCAGCAGCTTAGACCCGGGGCCGAATTCACCCCTCCACTTT. Its protein is CASSLDPGPNSPLHF.

The J gene is TRBJ1-3, the V gene TRBV3-1 (or the pseudogene TRBV3-2); tentative D call: TRBD1 (6 bases). The CDR3 contains 16 residues. Deletions cut 5 bases from V and 0 bases from J, with 14 bases between. Germline assignment: CDR1 LGHDT and CDR2 YNNKEL (reference sequence). The CDR3 loop reads CASSSLWGHSGNTIYF. CDR3 DNA sequence: TGTGCCAGCAGCTCCCTGTGGGGGCACTCTGGAAACACCATATATTTT.

The V gene is TRBV10-1, the J gene TRBJ2-3, with D maybe TRBD2 (5 bases). V dropped 3 bases and J dropped 6 bases, with 16 bases sitting between them. CDR1 and CDR2 from the germline V gene are WNHNN and SYGVQD (reference sequence). This CDR3 contains 15 residues. CDR3 protein: CASSDTAQKRDTQYF. As DNA, the CDR3 is TGCGCCAGCAGTGACACAGCGCAAAAGCGGGATACGCAGTATTTT.

Here the CDR3 reads CSAPGGRYGYTF. CDR3 bases: TGCAGCGCCCCAGGCGGACGCTATGGCTACACCTTC. The rearrangement links TRBV29-1 to TRBJ1-2; D is undetermined. Trimming shortened V by 7 bases and J by 4 bases, and 13 bases separated the two germline ends. Germline CDR1 SQVTM, CDR2 ANQGSEA. The CDR3 sequence is 12 residues long.

The chain employs TRBV27 and TRBJ2-6; no firm D call. With 3 bases removed from V and 2 bases from J, the gap between germline ends came to 11 bases. The CDR3 loop spans 16 amino acids. Germline assignment: CDR1 MNHEY and CDR2 SMNVEV (reference sequence). As DNA, the CDR3 is TGTGCCAGCAGTTTTAACTTACTCGCTGGGGCCAACGTCCTGACTTTC. Translation gives CASSFNLLAGANVLTF.

The V call is TRBV10-2, the J call TRBJ2-7; TRBD1 might be the D (7 bases). V was trimmed by 8 bases and J by 2 bases, leaving 10 bases between them. CDR3 length equals 12 residues. The germline V gene has CDR1 WSHSY and CDR2 SAAADI. DNA of the CDR3: TGCGCCAGCCGCAGGGGGGCCTACGAGCAGTACTTC. It codes for CASRRGAYEQYF.

This chain joins TRBV9 and TRBJ2-7, with TRBD2 matching over 9 bases. J gave up 2 bases and V 0 bases, and 3 bases lay outside the gene matches. This CDR3 comprises 15 residues. Germline V gene data show CDR1 as SGDLS and CDR2 as YYNGEE. The CDR3 sequence is CASSVGASGAYEQYF. DNA for the CDR3: TGTGCCAGCAGCGTAGGGGCTAGCGGGGCCTACGAGCAGTACTTC.

The chain is built from TRBV6-5 and TRBJ1-6, with TRBD1 identical over 7 bases. CDR3 length: 15 residues. The V and J ends lost 5 bases and 2 bases, in that order; junction bases with no gene match: 3. Germline CDR1 MNHEY, CDR2 SVGAGI. The CDR3 DNA is TGTGCCAGCAGTACGGGACAGACCTATAATTCACCCCTCCACTTT. The encoded protein is CASSTGQTYNSPLHF.

This chain links TRBV5-5 with TRBJ1-5, with D perhaps TRBD1 (5 bases). Deletions cut 2 bases from V and 1 base from J, with 7 bases between. CDR1 SGHKS and CDR2 YYEKEE come from the germline V gene (reference sequence). The CDR3 is 14 amino acids. CDR3 residues: CASSFQGSNQPQHF. The DNA for the CDR3 is TGTGCCAGCAGCTTTCAGGGCAGCAATCAGCCCCAGCATTTT.

This chain joins TRBV7-2 and TRBJ2-1; maybe TRBD1 (6 bases). CDR3 size: 13 residues. Trimming shortened V by 3 bases and J by 6 bases, and 9 bases separated the two germline ends. The germline gives CDR1 SGHTA, CDR2 FQGNSA. The CDR3 region has the DNA TGTGCCAGCAGCTTTCGAGGGGGCAATGAGCAGTTCTTC. This encodes CASSFRGGNEQFF.

The chain employs TRBV6-2 or TRBV6-3 and TRBJ1-2; D call uncertain. V was shortened by 1 base and J by 7 bases, with 4 bases between the two germline ends. In germline, CDR1 is MNHEY, CDR2 SVGEGT. This CDR3 is 11 amino acids long. The CDR3 loop reads CASSYFAGYTF. The DNA of the CDR3 is TGTGCCAGCAGTTACTTCGCTGGCTACACCTTC.

The V and J genes are TRBV3-1 (or the pseudogene TRBV3-2) and TRBJ2-5; D may be TRBD1 (5 bases). Germline V gives CDR1 LGHDT, CDR2 YNNKEL (reference sequence). The CDR3 runs to 14 residues. V dropped 1 base and J dropped 4 bases, with 10 bases sitting between them. CDR3 bases: TGTGCCAGCAGCCAAGGCCGGACACGAGAGACCCAGTACTTC. Translation: CASSQGRTRETQYF.

The chain uses TRBV27 and TRBJ2-5; D is tentatively TRBD1 or TRBD2 (5 bases each). CDR3 length: 15 residues. Germline V CDR1 and CDR2: MNHEY, SMNVEV (reference sequence). Trimming took off 5 bases at V and 2 bases at J, with 15 bases between the two ends. CDR3 in amino acids: CASSPLRGRQETQYF. The CDR3 nucleotides read TGTGCCAGCAGTCCCCTTCGGGGCAGACAAGAGACCCAGTACTTC.

The V and J genes are TRBV7-8 and TRBJ1-2; 7 bases are shared with TRBD1. The CDR3 runs to 12 residues. V lost 5 bases, J lost 8 bases, and 5 bases stayed unmatched. The germline CDR1 and CDR2 sequences are SGHVS and FQNEAQ. This chain's CDR3 is CASSPRDSGYTF. CDR3 nucleotide sequence: TGTGCCAGCAGCCCGAGGGACAGCGGCTACACCTTC.

The rearrangement links TRBV19 to TRBJ1-1; D is ambiguous. This CDR3 region has 14 residues. V dropped 4 bases and J dropped 1 base, with 10 bases sitting between them. Germline V gene data show CDR1 as LNHDA and CDR2 as SQIVND (reference sequence). CDR3 coding DNA: TGTGCCAGTAGTAAGGGTTACTCGAACACTGAAGCTTTCTTT. Translation gives CASSKGYSNTEAFF.